The 16 T cell receptor beta chains reported below all come from one sample, sequenced in a study of cytomegalovirus exposure and HLA in healthy donors. Produced via immunoSEQ multiplex PCR; TCRdb's table is partial and in-frame only. The table records 150,000 to 200,000 clones, 84% of them present only once. Sample: PBMCs. These receptors originate from a man aged 18 to 30 in good health and CMV-seropositive.

V is TRBV27 and J is TRBJ1-1; D might be TRBD1 (6 bases). This CDR3 comprises 14 residues. Germline V gives CDR1 MNHEY, CDR2 SMNVEV (reference sequence). Trimming took 1 base from V and 5 from J, leaving 11 bases between them. The DNA for the CDR3 is TGTGCCAGCAGTTTATTCGGGGGGCAAACTGAAGCTTTCTTT. Its protein is CASSLFGGQTEAFF.

The chain is built from TRBV5-6 and TRBJ1-1; 11 positions agree with TRBD1. Germline V gives CDR1 SGHDT, CDR2 YYEEEE. This CDR3 is 13 amino acids long. J was trimmed by 4 bases and V by 4 bases; bases with no gene match: 0. The CDR3 is CASSGTGGTEAFF. The CDR3 bases are TGTGCCAGCAGCGGGACAGGGGGCACTGAAGCTTTCTTT.

Concerning this clone: Other nucleotide sequences in the sample specify the same CDR3. The chain couples TRBV7-3 to TRBJ2-1; TRBD1 is a possible D gene (6 bases). The length of the CDR3 is 13 residues. V dropped 3 bases and J dropped 4 bases, with 7 bases sitting between them. Germline V gene data show CDR1 as SGHTA and CDR2 as FQGTGA. The CDR3 reads CASSLGQYNEQFF. The CDR3 DNA reads TGTGCCAGCAGCTTGGGACAATACAATGAGCAGTTCTTC.

In its sample, this clone was seen a few times. V usage is TRBV6-5 and J usage is TRBJ2-7; D is possibly TRBD2 (5 bases). Germline CDR1 MNHEY, CDR2 SVGAGI. V was pared by 7 bases and J by 0 bases, with 13 bases between. This CDR3 has 14 amino acids. This CDR3 reads CASKLRGASYEQYF. The CDR3 DNA follows: TGTGCCAGCAAGCTTCGGGGAGCCTCCTACGAGCAGTACTTC.

The chain carries TRBV27 and TRBJ2-1; possible D gene TRBD1, 6 bases. Germline-derived CDR1 and CDR2 are MNHEY and SMNVEV (reference sequence). CDR3 length: 15 residues. Trimming removed 4 bases from V and 8 bases from J, with 18 bases in between. The CDR3 spells CASSYLQGPPHEQFF. The CDR3 DNA follows: TGTGCCAGCAGTTACTTACAGGGCCCCCCCCATGAGCAGTTCTTC.

In its sample, this clone was seen once. The chain recombines TRBV11-2 with TRBJ2-2; 11 bases are shared with TRBD2. The junction had 15 bases not matched to a gene; V was cut back by 7 bases and J by 5 bases. Germline CDR1 and CDR2: SGHAT and FQNNGV. The CDR3 runs 18 residues. CDR3 sequence: CASNPIGASGRWTGELFF. In nucleotides, the CDR3 is TGTGCCAGCAATCCGATAGGGGCTAGCGGGAGGTGGACCGGGGAGCTGTTTTTT.

The chain joins TRBV9 to TRBJ1-5, with 10 bases lining up with TRBD1. Germline V CDR1 and CDR2: SGDLS, YYNGEE. This CDR3 comprises 14 residues. J gave up 8 bases and V 4 bases, and 6 bases lay outside the gene matches. CDR3 region: CASSPTGGVEPQHF. DNA of the CDR3: TGTGCCAGCAGCCCGACAGGGGGCGTTGAGCCCCAGCATTTT.

The chain links TRBV28 to TRBJ2-7; TRBD1 matches 9 bases. The V gene end was trimmed by 4 bases and the J gene end by 2 bases; junction bases not matched to a gene: 21. The CDR3 covers 20 residues. Germline V gene sequence: CDR1 MDHEN, CDR2 SYDVKM. The CDR3, as DNA: TGTGCCAGCAGTTCCGGGACAGGGTTGGTAGCGGGCCCAGCCCCCTACGAGCAGTACTTC. Its protein product is CASSSGTGLVAGPAPYEQYF.

This clone was observed once. The chain links TRBV7-2 to TRBJ2-3, with 13 bases fitting TRBD2. The CDR3 contains 15 residues. CDR1 and CDR2 from the germline V gene are SGHTA and FQGNSA. The J segment lost 10 bases and the V segment lost 0 bases, leaving 4 bases of the junction unmatched. CDR3 loop: CASSLATSGRGSQYF. In nucleotides, the CDR3 is TGTGCCAGCAGCTTAGCCACTAGCGGGAGGGGTTCGCAGTATTTT.

The chain has TRBV18 and TRBJ2-3; tentatively, D is TRBD1 (5 bases). V was trimmed by 2 bases and J by 4 bases, leaving 13 bases between them. CDR1 and CDR2 (germline): KGHSH, LQKENI. The CDR3 sequence is 15 residues long. The CDR3, as DNA: TGTGCCAGCTCACCAGAGGCAGGGCTATCAGATACGCAGTATTTT. This codes for CASSPEAGLSDTQYF.

The V gene is TRBV4-3, the J gene TRBJ2-1; no definite D call. The V and J ends lost 1 base and 7 bases respectively, with 11 bases between them. This CDR3 has 14 residues. From germline, CDR1 is LGHNA and CDR2 YSLEER. CDR3 sequence (DNA): TGCGCCAGCAGCCAAGCTCTCAGGATTAATGAGCAGTTCTTC. Its protein product is CASSQALRINEQFF.

This clone was picked up a small number of times. The chain is built from TRBV5-1 and TRBJ2-3, with TRBD2 matching over 7 bases. V lost 1 base to trimming and J lost 2 bases; unmatched junction nucleotides: 4. Per the germline V gene, CDR1 is SGHRS and CDR2 is YFSETQ. CDR3 length: 15 amino acids. The CDR3 DNA reads TGCGCCAGCAGCTTGTCGGGAGGACCCACAGATACGCAGTATTTT. Protein product: CASSLSGGPTDTQYF.

This clone was seen once. The V call is TRBV5-6, the J call TRBJ2-5; 9 bases agree with TRBD1. Germline values: CDR1 SGHDT, CDR2 YYEEEE. V was clipped by 4 bases and J by 4 bases; unmatched bases: 8. The CDR3 has 15 residues. The CDR3 coding sequence is TGTGCCAGCAGCGCCGAACAGGGGGCGAGAGAGACCCAGTACTTC. This translates into CASSAEQGARETQYF.

This chain joins TRBV29-1 and TRBJ2-5, with 8 bases lining up with TRBD2. Trimming at V came to 4 bases and at J to 5 bases, leaving 9 bases not matched to a gene. CDR3 length: 14 amino acids. The germline V gene encodes CDR1 SQVTM and CDR2 ANQGSEA. CDR3 amino acids: CSVGDPTSAETQYF. The DNA of the CDR3 is TGCAGCGTTGGGGACCCGACTAGCGCGGAGACCCAGTACTTC.

The V gene is TRBV28, the J gene TRBJ2-5; a weak D match, TRBD1 (6 bases). Germline assignment: CDR1 MDHEN and CDR2 SYDVKM. The CDR3 is made up of 13 amino acids. The ends were cut back, 2 bases at V and 5 bases at J, with 9 bases in the middle. The CDR3 loop reads CASSLRRGETQYF. The DNA of the CDR3 is TGTGCCAGCAGTTTAAGAAGGGGGGAGACCCAGTACTTC.

The CDR3 here is CASSIGQAFNGYTF. The CDR3 DNA reads as TGTGCCAGTAGTATAGGGCAGGCCTTTAATGGCTACACCTTC. The V gene is TRBV19, the J gene TRBJ1-2; D is unresolved. Looked up from germline, CDR1 is LNHDA and CDR2 is SQIVND (reference sequence). Trimming stripped 1 base from V and 6 bases from J, with 12 bases between. This CDR3 is built from 14 residues.